This TCR beta chain was found in a study of spatial heterogeneity in lung cancer. Overall study results and limits: Tumors with more nonsynonymous mutations had more expanded intratumoral alpha and beta TCRs. Estimated coverage of tumor T cells was 5.5% to 9% for alpha and 11% to 15% for beta chains.

This clonotype was found many times. What it binds is unknown. TCR cDNA molecules each carried a unique molecular identifier. A single record per CDR3 protein comes from TCRdb applying MiXCR to the 5' RACE reads. This table has more than 25,000 distinct CDR3 sequences, roughly 7.1% appearing once. V was pared by 3 bases and J by 5 bases, with 2 bases of the junction left unmatched. The germline gives CDR1 SSHAT, CDR2 FNYEAQ (reference sequence). This CDR3 has 13 residues. Time point denoted: sample taken at primary tumor resection. The donor population consisted of over 55 patients with untreated, early-stage non-small cell lung cancer. Material for sequencing was whole RNA from tumor, nontumor lung or frozen PBMC, left unsorted.

The sequence was obtained from a male donor with early-stage non-small cell lung cancer. The material sequenced was lung tumor tissue, taken at surgery. The V and J genes are TRBV7-7 and TRBJ2-5, with TRBD1 matching 8 bases. DNA of the CDR3: TGTGCCAGCAGCTTGGACAGGGATGAGACCCAGTACTTC. Translating it yields CASSLDRDETQYF.